This is a list of T cell receptor beta chains from one sample in a study of blood T cell repertoires in COVID-19. Sequencing used immunoSEQ multiplex PCR; TCRdb keeps in-frame clones, though not all of them. The data contain roughly 30,000 clones, 85% of them seen just once; the ten biggest clones take up roughly 15%. Sequencing was performed on peripheral blood. The receptors were gathered from a human donor with acute or convalescent COVID-19. The donor label of this sample is uncertain. The CDR3 runs from the conserved cysteine through the conserved F or W. Not all rows give a size; the values are once, few, many and, for expanded clones, a class.

V gene	J gene	clone size	CDR3 protein
TRBV28	TRBJ1-1	few	CASSPGQGPNRAFF
TRBV28	TRBJ2-3	NA	CASSLFSGGLRDTQYF
TRBV3-1/TRBV3-2	TRBJ2-1	NA	CASSHRPGLAGGFSYNEQFF
TRBV6-2/TRBV6-3	TRBJ2-1	NA	CASSYVFPRGEQFF
TRBV7-2	TRBJ2-1	NA	CASSYSGLAGHNEQFF
TRBV3-1/TRBV3-2	TRBJ2-5	NA	CASSSTMGRQETQYF
TRBV10-3	TRBJ1-2	NA	CAISESGTDYGYTF
TRBV6-2/TRBV6-3	TRBJ2-7	NA	CASSTRAGPGTLSSYEQYF
TRBV11-2	TRBJ1-6	NA	CASSLDPGQRAFSYNSPLHF
TRBV10-3	TRBJ1-1	NA	CATGVQGNTEAFF
TRBV6-5	TRBJ2-7	NA	CASNGGLAGDLRDF
TRBV30	TRBJ2-3	NA	CAWSVRRGSWGGFIDTQYF
TRBV12-3/TRBV12-4	TRBJ2-1	NA	CASSRTRGSEQFF
TRBV24-1	TRBJ1-2	NA	CATSAGTSRGYTF
TRBV11-3	TRBJ1-2	once	CASSFFWDSGSLTF
TRBV2	TRBJ1-1	NA	CASSGGTGNGYTEAFF
TRBV7-2	TRBJ2-3	NA	CASSLAEALTDTQYF
TRBV7-9	TRBJ1-2	NA	CASSHGQGFEGYTF
TRBV7-2	TRBJ2-1	NA	CASSLAAAREQFF
TRBV19	TRBJ1-2	NA	CASSIWDSGNYGYTF
TRBV5-1	TRBJ1-1	NA	CASSFGQNTEAFF
TRBV30	TRBJ1-2	once	CAWREGQSYGYTF
TRBV6-2/TRBV6-3	TRBJ2-1	NA	CASSDGQGDFDEQFF
TRBV6-5	TRBJ2-1	NA	CAGSREAFNEQFF
TRBV11-3	TRBJ2-1	NA	CASSLGASYNEQFF
TRBV4-2	TRBJ1-5	few	CASSQEQGDQPQHF
TRBV5-4	TRBJ1-6	NA	CASSLEAGLGNSPLHF
TRBV7-9	TRBJ1-2	once	CASSSSGGGYGYTF
TRBV10-3	TRBJ1-3	NA	CAIKEADRDTIYF
TRBV11-3	TRBJ1-1	once	CASSLEAQINTEAFF
TRBV29-1	TRBJ1-1	NA	CSTVGTGGLEAFF
TRBV19	TRBJ1-5	NA	CATRWGRNSNQPQHF
TRBV18	TRBJ2-1	NA	CASSPRLAVSNEQFF
TRBV6-6	TRBJ1-6	NA	CASSRRFGGANNSPLHF
TRBV5-1	TRBJ1-6	NA	CASSSGTAVYSPLHF
TRBV29-1	TRBJ2-4	NA	CSVARGAGDIQYF
TRBV4-3	TRBJ1-2	few	CASSRGTDYGYTF
TRBV11-3	TRBJ1-2	once	CASSLGTPGREHGYTF
TRBV5-1	TRBJ2-7	few	CASSLTLAGGRRPEQYF
TRBV2	TRBJ1-6	NA	CASRPGSSYNSPLHF
TRBV2	TRBJ1-6	NA	CASSLRYNSPLHF
TRBV7-7	TRBJ2-2	NA	CASSRRDLVNTGELFF
TRBV10-3	TRBJ1-2	NA	CAISESTGEYGYTF
TRBV5-4	TRBJ1-2	NA	CASSLDRGTGYGYTF
TRBV5-1	TRBJ2-1	NA	CASSGSNNEQFF
TRBV6-1	TRBJ2-7	NA	CASSEGQGAYEQYF
TRBV2	TRBJ1-2	NA	CASRPRERANYGYTF
TRBV18	TRBJ2-5	NA	CASSPPGGGTLQETQYF
TRBV6-2/TRBV6-3	TRBJ2-1	NA	CASSPLPSGGTNNEQFF
TRBV10-3	TRBJ2-5	NA	CAIRVGETTGTQYF
TRBV6-4	TRBJ1-2	few	CASSDVNPLRGYTF
TRBV12-1	TRBJ1-6	NA	CASRDYNSPLHF